This paragraph reports one T cell receptor (beta chain). Its antigen target is currently unknown. Nothing much larger sits one base from this clone, and base qualities are not available. The immunoSEQ Assay, a bias-controlled multiplex PCR, was used to amplify TCRbeta CDR3 regions from genomic DNA. The authors' analysis ran thus. The number of nucleated cells in each sample was estimated by amplification of reference gene primers within the assay. To quantify the absolute abundance of each unique TCRbeta CDR3 rearrangement, sequence reads were collapsed and filtered. For each sample, productive Simpson clonality was calculated by taking the square root of Simpson's diversity index across productive rearrangements. The source is immuneACCESS, and TCRdb retained only in-frame sequences with V and J called. Part of the clones is not carried over; for the studies checked, unresolved V genes explain less than half of this, and the remainder is unexplained. V, J and clone size were drawn from that table, and D and trimming were deduced from the DNA. For this sample the table gives around 190,000 clones, of which roughly 80% were detected only once. The ten largest clones take up 9.5% to 11% of the sample.

The data belong to a study of blood T cell repertoires in COVID-19 (dated by TCRdb to the early 2020s). Background for the entire study: The collaborator samples originated in the United States, Italy and Spain and spanned the acute and convalescent phases of COVID-19. The repertoires were released in a freely available public database meant as a resource for research on the immune response to SARS-CoV-2. Where available, HLA class I and class II types were obtained from metadata supplied by the sample provider rather than from assay-based typing. Samples were obtained from the ongoing ImmuneRACE study (first 160 participants) and from roughly 1,300 subjects provided by 6 global collaborators. Subjects who had been exposed to COVID-19, were actively infected with it, or had recovered from it provided the deeply sampled blood TCRbeta repertoires that made up the dataset. The prospective study material was composed of cDNA or gDNA derived from T cells, B-cell-depleted T cells, or PBMCs. A de-identified subject ID, COVID-19 status, age in years and sex were almost always included in the sample metadata. Here is what the overall study found, with its caveats: How much clinical and demographic metadata was included differed by source and by participant, and the metadata was provided uncurated.

At one collaborating source in Seattle, patients were enrolled during active infection and were followed longitudinally through the course of disease. Each collaborating institution followed its own protocols to collect whole blood in K2EDTA tubes. For TCRbeta analysis, collaborators shipped samples in one of three forms: frozen whole blood, isolated PBMCs, or DNA extracted from either of those sample types. The trim is 5 bases for V and 9 bases for J, with a gap of 20 bases between the germline ends. In the germline V gene (reference sequence), CDR1 corresponds to MNHEY and CDR2 to SMNVEV. The CDR3 runs 16 residues from the cysteine to the phenylalanine. Only CDR3 DNA is held: 48 bases, read in frame from base 1.

The TCR was taken from a woman aged 40 to 50 with COVID-19, enrolled during active disease. The sample taken for sequencing was peripheral blood. The chain couples TRBV27 to TRBJ1-6, with the D gene too uncertain to name. For the CDR3, the sequence is CASSTRTLGRSSPLHF. The nucleotides are TGTGCCAGCAGTACTAGGACTCTGGGCCGAAGTTCACCCCTCCACTTT.